The 6 T cell receptor beta chains below come from one sample, sequenced in a study of blood T cell repertoires in COVID-19. Data came from immunoSEQ multiplex PCR; TCRdb stores just in-frame clones and leaves some out. The data show 95,000 to 100,000 clones, with less than 85% seen just once and roughly a sixth held by the top ten. The specimen was peripheral blood. Receptor source: an older woman with acute or convalescent COVID-19.

This clone was detected only once. The chain uses TRBV18 and TRBJ2-7; 7 positions match TRBD1. Trimming took 4 bases from V and 6 from J; bases not matched to a gene: 9. Per germline, CDR1 KGHSH and CDR2 LQKENI. The CDR3 sequence is 14 residues long. CDR3 region: CASSLGQALGEQYF. As DNA, the CDR3 is TGTGCCAGCTCACTAGGACAGGCTCTAGGCGAGCAGTACTTC.

The CDR3 protein is CASSPNGQDGYTF. In DNA, the CDR3 is TGTGCCAGCTCACCGAACGGACAGGATGGCTACACCTTC. The rearrangement links TRBV18 to TRBJ1-2; 7 bases fit TRBD1. Germline trimming cut 3 bases from V and 6 bases from J; bases unmatched to any gene: 4. The CDR3 is made up of 13 amino acids. Germline CDR1 is KGHSH and CDR2 is LQKENI.

The chain is built from TRBV7-2 and TRBJ2-1, with TRBD2 matching over 13 bases. The V gene end was trimmed by 0 bases and the J gene end by 7 bases; junction bases not matched to a gene: 3. The CDR3 covers 16 residues. Germline V gene lookup returns CDR1 SGHTA and CDR2 FQGNSA. As DNA, the CDR3 is TGTGCCAGCAGCTTAGCACTAGCGGGGGGGCAGAATGAGCAGTTCTTC. It codes for CASSLALAGGQNEQFF.

The genes are TRBV5-4 and TRBJ1-6; the D is unclear. V lost 0 bases and J 9 bases, leaving 10 bases between the germline ends. The CDR3 length is 14 residues. Germline V gives CDR1 SGHNT, CDR2 YYREEE (reference sequence). CDR3 sequence reads: CASSLEREGSPLHF. CDR3 sequence (DNA): TGTGCCAGCAGCTTGGAAAGGGAGGGTTCACCCCTCCACTTT.

The rearrangement uses TRBV7-3 and TRBJ1-1; D uncertain. Germline V gene lookup returns CDR1 SGHTA and CDR2 FQGTGA. CDR3 length: 13 amino acids. The germline V and J ends were trimmed by 6 bases and 1 base, with 9 bases remaining between them. This CDR3 reads CASSQGGNTEAFF. CDR3 nucleotides: TGTGCCAGCAGTCAAGGAGGGAACACTGAAGCTTTCTTT.

The V and J genes are TRBV11-3 and TRBJ2-7; TRBD1 matches 8 bases. V dropped 5 bases and J dropped 2; count of bases not matched to a gene: 5. Germline CDR1 is SGHNT and CDR2 is YENEEA. The CDR3 is 14 amino acids. This CDR3 reads CASSKDRVAYEQYF. The DNA for the CDR3 is TGTGCCAGCAGCAAGGACAGGGTGGCCTACGAGCAGTACTTC.